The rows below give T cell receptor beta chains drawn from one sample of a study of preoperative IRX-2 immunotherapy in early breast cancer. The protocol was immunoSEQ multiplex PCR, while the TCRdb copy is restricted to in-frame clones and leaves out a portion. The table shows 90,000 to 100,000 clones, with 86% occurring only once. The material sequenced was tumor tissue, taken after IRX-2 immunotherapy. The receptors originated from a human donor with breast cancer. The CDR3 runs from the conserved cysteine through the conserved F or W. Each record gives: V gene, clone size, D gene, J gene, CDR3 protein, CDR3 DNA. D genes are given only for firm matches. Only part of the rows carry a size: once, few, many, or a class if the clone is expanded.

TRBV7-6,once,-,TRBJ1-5,CASSPRGGDEPQHF,TGTGCCAGCAGCCCCCGGGGGGGGGATGAGCCCCAGCATTTT
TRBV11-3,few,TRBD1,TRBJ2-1,CASSSRDSKNNEQFF,TGTGCCAGCAGCTCCCGGGACAGTAAAAACAATGAGCAGTTCTTC
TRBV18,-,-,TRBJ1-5,CASSPKPGSDQPQHF,TGTGCCAGCTCACCAAAACCAGGTTCCGATCAGCCCCAGCATTTT
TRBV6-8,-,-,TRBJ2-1,CASSGDPHEQFF,TGTGCCAGCAGTGGGGACCCCCATGAGCAGTTCTTC
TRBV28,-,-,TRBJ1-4,CAAEGGPESNEKLFF,TGTGCCGCGGAGGGGGGGCCAGAAAGCAATGAAAAACTGTTTTTT
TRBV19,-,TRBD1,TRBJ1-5,CASSVTGVNQPQHF,TGTGCCAGTAGTGTGACAGGGGTCAATCAGCCCCAGCATTTT
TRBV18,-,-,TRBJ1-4,CASSGSTNEKLFF,TGTGCCAGCTCAGGTTCGACTAATGAAAAACTGTTTTTT
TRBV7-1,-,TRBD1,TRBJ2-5,CASSQGSRDRAETQYF,TGTGCCAGCAGCCAGGGGTCGCGAGACAGGGCAGAGACCCAGTACTTC
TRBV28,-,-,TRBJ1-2,CAIGQINYGYTF,TGTGCCATAGGACAGATAAACTATGGCTACACCTTC
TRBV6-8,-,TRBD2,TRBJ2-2,CAITGGTSGLEYNTGELFF,TGTGCCATCACGGGGGGGACTAGCGGCCTAGAGTACAACACCGGGGAGCTGTTTTTT
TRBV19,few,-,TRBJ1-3,CASIRLGGPGNTIYF,TGTGCCAGTATCCGGCTTGGGGGCCCTGGAAACACCATATATTTT
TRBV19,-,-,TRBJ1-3,CASKRYSSGNTIYF,TGTGCCAGTAAGCGGTACTCCTCTGGAAACACCATATATTTT
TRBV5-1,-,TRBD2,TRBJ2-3,CASRIGLAGGDTQYF,TGCGCCAGCAGGATAGGACTAGCGGGAGGGGATACGCAGTATTTT
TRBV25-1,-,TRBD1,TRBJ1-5,CASSENPGQGAHQPQHF,TGTGCCAGCAGTGAAAATCCGGGACAGGGGGCGCATCAGCCCCAGCATTTT
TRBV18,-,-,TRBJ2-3,CASSAGEADTQYF,TGTGCCAGCTCAGCAGGGGAGGCAGATACGCAGTATTTT
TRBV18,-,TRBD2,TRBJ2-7,CASSPSGRGSYEQYF,TGTGCCAGCTCACCATCCGGGAGGGGATCCTACGAGCAGTACTTC
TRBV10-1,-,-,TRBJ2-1,CASSESGDSYNEQFF,TGCGCCAGCAGTGAGTCAGGAGACTCCTACAATGAGCAGTTCTTC
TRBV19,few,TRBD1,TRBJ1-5,CASSTGGTGGGDQPQHF,TGTGCCAGTAGTACCGGGGGGACAGGGGGTGGTGATCAGCCCCAGCATTTT
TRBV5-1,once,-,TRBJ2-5,CASSPGPVRETQYF,TGCGCCAGCAGCCCAGGTCCGGTGAGGGAGACCCAGTACTTC
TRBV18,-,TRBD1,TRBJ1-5,CASSPGGYSNQPQHF,TGTGCCAGCTCGCCAGGGGGCTATAGCAATCAGCCCCAGCATTTT
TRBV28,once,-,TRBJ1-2,CASSLLEDGYTF,TGTGCCAGCAGTTTATTGGAAGATGGCTACACCTTC
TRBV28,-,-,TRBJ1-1,CASKVQGPNTEAFF,TGTGCCAGCAAGGTGCAGGGACCAAACACTGAAGCTTTCTTT
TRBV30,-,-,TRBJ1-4,CAWSVKGRNEKLFF,TGTGCCTGGAGTGTAAAGGGAAGGAATGAAAAACTGTTTTTT
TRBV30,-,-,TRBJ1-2,CAWTTGTKRGGYTF,TGTGCCTGGACGACCGGGACAAAAAGAGGTGGCTACACCTTC
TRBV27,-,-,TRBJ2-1,CATSDSRGYSYNEQFF,TGTGCCACCAGTGATTCTCGCGGCTACTCCTACAATGAGCAGTTCTTC
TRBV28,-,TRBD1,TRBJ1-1,CASSTGTANTEAFF,TGTGCCAGCAGTACTGGGACAGCTAACACTGAAGCTTTCTTT
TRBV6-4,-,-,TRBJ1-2,CASSDPGVGLYGYTF,TGTGCCAGCAGTGATCCGGGGGTGGGCCTCTATGGCTACACCTTC
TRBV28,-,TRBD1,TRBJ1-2,CASSTGQGNYGYTF,TGTGCCAGCAGTACCGGACAGGGCAACTATGGCTACACCTTC
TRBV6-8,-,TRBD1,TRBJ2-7,CASSRPGTDTYEQYF,TGTGCCAGCAGTAGACCCGGGACAGACACCTACGAGCAGTACTTC
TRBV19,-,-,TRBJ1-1,CASTSGGYMNTEAFF,TGTGCCAGTACAAGTGGAGGTTACATGAACACTGAAGCTTTCTTT
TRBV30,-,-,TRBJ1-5,CAWSASGLGNQPQHF,TGTGCCTGGAGTGCGTCAGGGTTGGGGAATCAGCCCCAGCATTTT
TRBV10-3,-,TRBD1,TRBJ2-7,CAISEQGEIYEQYF,TGTGCCATCAGTGAGCAGGGGGAGATCTACGAGCAGTACTTC
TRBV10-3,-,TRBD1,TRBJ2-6,CAISESTGGSGANVLTF,TGTGCCATCAGTGAGTCCACAGGGGGCTCTGGGGCCAACGTCCTGACTTTC